Listed below are T cell receptor beta chains from one sample, sequenced in a study of blood T cell repertoires in COVID-19. Clones were read by immunoSEQ multiplex PCR, and TCRdb kept only the in-frame ones, dropping some. The sample yields roughly 150,000 clones, around four fifths seen once. The sequenced sample was peripheral blood. The source of these receptors is an elderly woman with acute or convalescent COVID-19. CDR3s include the opening cysteine and the closing phenylalanine or tryptophan. Each record gives: CDR3 protein, V gene.

CASSLSSGGTNYGYTF,TRBV5-1
CASSGPTGGPMNTEAFF,TRBV5-4
CASSVVQGQPQHF,TRBV5-1
CAWSYQGNTEAFF,TRBV30
CASSTDRVRGNTIYF,TRBV18
CASSAYGGVGEKLFF,TRBV2
CASTRTGAYYGYTF,TRBV6-6
CASSQEELDYGYTF,TRBV4-1
CASSLPGQGSEQYF,TRBV5-1
CSVDRAGQGSDGYTF,TRBV29-1
CASSPDRVINQPQHF,TRBV19
CASSYLGNRVNTEAFF,TRBV9
CVTAENSYNEQFF,TRBV19
CASSRLGGPSGANVLTF,TRBV3-1/TRBV3-2
CASSSLGGAGAGELFF,TRBV11-2
CASRPGLAGGADTQYF,TRBV7-2
CASSPGGAVREQYF,TRBV7-2
CASSAAGDEQYF,TRBV7-2
CASSIERAGNTIYF,TRBV19
CASSYQQGNTGELFF,TRBV6-2/TRBV6-3
CSVDLLAGGKNEQFF,TRBV29-1
CASSQDPWDRFRGVHEQYF,TRBV4-2
CASSVDQGREETQYF,TRBV9
CASSFQRGTEAFF,TRBV7-9
CASTPMRGPGGYTF,TRBV10-2
CATSSTYRSLAKNIQYF,TRBV15
CASSSGQGNTQYF,TRBV5-4
CASSTRGQGNSPLHF,TRBV19
CASSPTRVIAEAFF,TRBV18
CASSMGTSGISSRGTQYF,TRBV19
CASSSPGLAGGNTGELFF,TRBV5-4
CASSLTTYEQYF,TRBV5-1
CASSQWASGKNTEAFF,TRBV6-2/TRBV6-3
CASSPGLAGGLPQETQYF,TRBV3-1/TRBV3-2
CSVLGGPMNTEAFF,TRBV29-1